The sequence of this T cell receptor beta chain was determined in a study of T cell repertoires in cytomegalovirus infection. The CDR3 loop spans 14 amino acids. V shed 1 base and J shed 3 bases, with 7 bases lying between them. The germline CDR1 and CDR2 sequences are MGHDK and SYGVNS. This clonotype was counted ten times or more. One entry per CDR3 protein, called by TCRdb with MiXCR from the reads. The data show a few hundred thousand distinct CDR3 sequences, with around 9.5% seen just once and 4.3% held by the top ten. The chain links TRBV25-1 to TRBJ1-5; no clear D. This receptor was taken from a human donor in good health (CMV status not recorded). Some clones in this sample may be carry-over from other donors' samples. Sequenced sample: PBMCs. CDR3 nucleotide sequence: TGTGCCAGCAGTGAATGGAGGATCAATCAGCCCCAGCATTTT. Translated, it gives CASSEWRINQPQHF.